These T cell receptor beta chains were read from a single sample in a study of CD4 T cells in relation to SARS-CoV-2 and coronaviruses. Using immunoSEQ multiplex PCR, the repertoire was profiled, and TCRdb retains in-frame clones only, with some absent. The table lists more than 50,000 clones, roughly 90% of them singletons, with 1.4% in the top ten. Source material: memory CD4+ T cells from PBMCs. The receptors derive from a human donor in good health. Each CDR3 is given with its conserved first and last residue. The order of the fields is clone size, D gene, V gene, J gene, CDR3 protein, CDR3 DNA. A D gene is named only where the DNA matches it firmly. Rows may omit the clone size; those that give it use once, few, many or a size class.

clone size: NA; D gene: NA; V gene: TRBV5-1; J gene: TRBJ1-3; CDR3 protein: CASRSEGNTIYF; CDR3 DNA: TGCGCCAGCAGGTCCGAGGGAAACACCATATATTTT
clone size: NA; D gene: TRBD1; V gene: TRBV2; J gene: TRBJ2-3; CDR3 protein: CASRDRGDTQYF; CDR3 DNA: TGTGCCAGCAGGGACAGGGGGGATACGCAGTATTTT
clone size: NA; D gene: NA; V gene: TRBV5-1; J gene: TRBJ2-7; CDR3 protein: CASSLVVSPYEQYF; CDR3 DNA: TGCGCCAGCAGCTTGGTAGTCTCGCCGTACGAGCAGTACTTC
clone size: NA; D gene: TRBD1; V gene: TRBV2; J gene: TRBJ1-5; CDR3 protein: CASSQTGGAGQPQHF; CDR3 DNA: TGTGCCAGCAGTCAGACAGGGGGCGCAGGTCAGCCCCAGCATTTT
clone size: NA; D gene: NA; V gene: TRBV7-9; J gene: TRBJ1-4; CDR3 protein: CASRPRRNEKLFF; CDR3 DNA: TGTGCCAGCAGACCGCGGAGGAATGAAAAACTGTTTTTT
clone size: once; D gene: NA; V gene: TRBV9; J gene: TRBJ2-1; CDR3 protein: CASSYDSGIYNEQFF; CDR3 DNA: TGTGCCAGCAGCTACGATAGCGGAATCTACAATGAGCAGTTCTTC
clone size: NA; D gene: NA; V gene: TRBV6-5; J gene: TRBJ2-3; CDR3 protein: CASGKQTDTQYF; CDR3 DNA: TGTGCCAGCGGGAAACAGACAGATACGCAGTATTTT
clone size: NA; D gene: TRBD1; V gene: TRBV18; J gene: TRBJ1-5; CDR3 protein: CASSLGQKNQPQHF; CDR3 DNA: TGTGCCAGCTCCCTGGGACAGAAAAATCAGCCCCAGCATTTT
clone size: few; D gene: TRBD2; V gene: TRBV7-9; J gene: TRBJ2-4; CDR3 protein: CASSLETSGSSNIQYF; CDR3 DNA: TGTGCCAGCAGCTTGGAAACTAGCGGGAGTTCGAACATTCAGTACTTC
clone size: NA; D gene: TRBD1; V gene: TRBV19; J gene: TRBJ1-1; CDR3 protein: CASSPRTGGGTEAFF; CDR3 DNA: TGTGCCAGTAGTCCCAGGACAGGGGGCGGCACTGAAGCTTTCTTT
clone size: NA; D gene: TRBD2; V gene: TRBV6-2/TRBV6-3; J gene: TRBJ2-7; CDR3 protein: CASSSHASGSSYEQYF; CDR3 DNA: TGTGCCAGCAGTTCCCATGCAAGCGGGAGCTCCTACGAGCAGTACTTC
clone size: NA; D gene: NA; V gene: TRBV2; J gene: TRBJ2-7; CDR3 protein: CASSVNLPYEQYF; CDR3 DNA: TGTGCCAGCAGTGTAAACCTACCCTACGAGCAGTACTTC
clone size: NA; D gene: TRBD2; V gene: TRBV18; J gene: TRBJ2-7; CDR3 protein: CASSAPGLAATYEQYF; CDR3 DNA: TGTGCCAGCTCAGCGCCGGGACTAGCGGCGACCTACGAGCAGTACTTC
clone size: NA; D gene: NA; V gene: TRBV3-1/TRBV3-2; J gene: TRBJ1-2; CDR3 protein: CASSQVLKGGNYGYTF; CDR3 DNA: TGTGCCAGCAGCCAAGTGCTTAAGGGGGGGAACTATGGCTACACCTTC
clone size: few; D gene: TRBD2; V gene: TRBV9; J gene: TRBJ2-3; CDR3 protein: CASSSGELAGSADTQYF; CDR3 DNA: TGTGCCAGCAGCTCAGGGGAACTAGCGGGAAGCGCAGATACGCAGTATTTT
clone size: NA; D gene: NA; V gene: TRBV11-2; J gene: TRBJ2-1; CDR3 protein: CASSLLVGGYEQFF; CDR3 DNA: TGTGCCAGCAGCTTGCTTGTGGGGGGCTACGAGCAGTTCTTC
clone size: NA; D gene: TRBD1; V gene: TRBV29-1; J gene: TRBJ2-7; CDR3 protein: CSVEGTGGSYEQYF; CDR3 DNA: TGCAGCGTTGAAGGGACAGGGGGCTCCTACGAGCAGTACTTC
clone size: NA; D gene: TRBD1; V gene: TRBV28; J gene: TRBJ2-5; CDR3 protein: CASRRARGPGETQYF; CDR3 DNA: TGTGCCAGCAGACGCGCGAGGGGGCCGGGAGAGACCCAGTACTTC
clone size: NA; D gene: TRBD1; V gene: TRBV5-1; J gene: TRBJ1-2; CDR3 protein: CASSDRDRGYGYTF; CDR3 DNA: TGCGCCAGCAGCGACCGGGACAGGGGCTATGGCTACACCTTC
clone size: NA; D gene: NA; V gene: TRBV5-1; J gene: TRBJ1-5; CDR3 protein: CASSLGGSEPQHF; CDR3 DNA: TGCGCCAGCAGCTTGGGGGGCTCGGAGCCCCAGCATTTT
clone size: NA; D gene: TRBD1; V gene: TRBV6-5; J gene: TRBJ1-1; CDR3 protein: CASKYRGGNTEAFF; CDR3 DNA: TGTGCCAGCAAATACAGGGGTGGAAACACTGAAGCTTTCTTT
clone size: once; D gene: NA; V gene: TRBV5-1; J gene: TRBJ2-7; CDR3 protein: CASSLLDRAYEQYF; CDR3 DNA: TGCGCCAGCAGCTTGCTGGACAGAGCCTACGAGCAGTACTTC
clone size: NA; D gene: TRBD2; V gene: TRBV13; J gene: TRBJ2-1; CDR3 protein: CASSSSGRGPNEQFF; CDR3 DNA: TGTGCCAGCAGCTCTAGCGGGAGGGGCCCCAATGAGCAGTTCTTC
clone size: NA; D gene: TRBD1; V gene: TRBV9; J gene: TRBJ2-4; CDR3 protein: CASSDRAGGGNIQYF; CDR3 DNA: TGTGCCAGCAGCGACAGGGCAGGGGGTGGAAACATTCAGTACTTC
clone size: NA; D gene: NA; V gene: TRBV27; J gene: TRBJ1-3; CDR3 protein: CASSVAPGSSGNTIYF; CDR3 DNA: TGTGCCAGCAGTGTAGCCCCAGGCTCCTCTGGAAACACCATATATTTT
clone size: NA; D gene: TRBD1; V gene: TRBV10-1; J gene: TRBJ1-6; CDR3 protein: CASSETRDRSRSPLHF; CDR3 DNA: TGCGCCAGCAGTGAGACGCGGGACAGGTCTCGGTCACCCCTCCACTTT
clone size: NA; D gene: TRBD2; V gene: TRBV27; J gene: TRBJ2-5; CDR3 protein: CASSRGLAGRTNQETQYF; CDR3 DNA: TGTGCCAGCAGTAGAGGACTAGCGGGTCGGACAAATCAAGAGACCCAGTACTTC
clone size: NA; D gene: TRBD1; V gene: TRBV18; J gene: TRBJ2-5; CDR3 protein: CASSSGQGQETQYF; CDR3 DNA: TGTGCCAGCTCATCAGGACAGGGGCAAGAGACCCAGTACTTC
clone size: NA; D gene: NA; V gene: TRBV2; J gene: TRBJ2-2; CDR3 protein: CASSSDTDGELFF; CDR3 DNA: TGTGCCAGCAGTTCGGACACTGACGGGGAGCTGTTTTTT
clone size: NA; D gene: TRBD1; V gene: TRBV28; J gene: TRBJ2-7; CDR3 protein: CASSLKTGAYEQYF; CDR3 DNA: TGTGCCAGCAGTTTGAAGACAGGGGCGTACGAGCAGTACTTC